The TCR beta chain described here comes from a study of post-analysis software for immune sequencing data (dated by TCRdb to 2015 to 2017). Context from the whole study: Relapsing-remitting, secondary progressive and progressive-relapsing multiple sclerosis were recorded as disease courses, and subtype annotation was lacking for some patients. The multiple sclerosis patient repertoires were compared with under 13 previously published healthy control repertoires from donors aged about 6 to 26 years. A subset of samples was prepared in parallel using single-end sample barcoding, then pooled and co-amplified after Illumina adapter ligation.

Taken from the germline V gene, the CDR1 and CDR2 loops are MGHRA and YSYEKL. The V end loses 1 base and the J end loses 0 bases, and a stretch of 3 bases separates them. The CDR3 contains 13 residues, cysteine and phenylalanine counted. CDR3 DNA only is kept here, 39 bases in frame from base 1. With respect to this clonotype: The antigen it binds to is not known. One base away there is no much larger clone; base qualities are not given.

Libraries were constructed by PCR. The data were produced on an Illumina HiSeq 2500. To reduce PCR and sequencing biases, unique molecular identifiers were incorporated into the TCR beta cDNA libraries. Approximately 500,000 cDNA molecules were obtained per 1 to 10 million input T cells, so each molecule approximated one T cell. The patient libraries were prepared and sequenced using the same protocol as the earlier healthy control dataset. Samples belonging to the same batch were prepared together, multiplexed and sequenced on a shared HiSeq lane. Turning to the authors' computational methods: Raw barcoded reads were processed with MIGEC, discarding single-read molecular identifier groups before consensus assembly and CDR3 extraction. VDJtools was used for post-analysis of the clonotype tables, with diversity normalized by down-sampling every dataset to the smallest sample size. Repertoire overlap clustering matched CDR3 amino acid but not nucleotide sequences to correct batch-related cross-sample contamination. The public reads were reprocessed in TCRdb via fastp at Q25 and MiXCR, keeping in-frame beta chains. Entries are consolidated by CDR3 protein sequence, retaining the most common genes and DNA. Here the V and J calls rest on TCRdb's processing, not on the authors' analysis. Across this sample there are around 500,000 distinct CDR3 sequences, with less than 40% seen only once. Of the sample, approximately 6% falls within the top ten clones.

To demonstrate the VDJtools post-analysis software, the study profiled TCR beta repertoires from the peripheral blood of about a dozen young patients with multiple sclerosis. The multiple sclerosis patients were children and adolescents ranging in age from roughly 6 to 15 years. Study-level results and caveats: Significantly higher frequencies in patients than in controls were found for roughly five TRBV segments, including TRBV5-6, TRBV5-1 and TRBV20-1. The control group was slightly older than the multiple sclerosis patient group. Compared with controls, multiple sclerosis patients had significantly lower normalized Chao1 diversity, a finding suggesting substantial peripheral T-cell clonal expansion. Strong co-clustering of samples prepared in the same batch was shown by direct clustering with F measure, prompting a batch-effect correction.

The specimen sequenced was blood. Rearrangement joined TRBV4-1 to TRBJ2-5; no D gene is confidently identified. This TCR derives from a girl under 18 with multiple sclerosis. The nucleotide sequence reads as follows: TGCGCCAGCAGCCAAGTGTACCAAGAGACCCAGTACTTC. Translated, this is CASSQVYQETQYF.